This record covers a single TCR beta chain. The antigen is not known. The sample comes from a study of shared clonotypes between healthy human individuals. Study-level information: Sampling drew on donors who were a couple of women and a few men aged 18 to 49.

Generated by immunoSEQ multiplex PCR, the TCRdb table keeps only in-frame clones and is missing some. The repertoire has more than 2 million clones, 85% to 95% of them found once; the top ten carry more than 0.1%. The CDR3 covers 14 residues. V gave up 6 bases and J gave up 2 bases, with 12 bases separating them. The germline V gene encodes CDR1 MGHDK and CDR2 SYGVNS. Study-wide results and caveats: All-four-donor shared clonotypes had higher generation probabilities than non-shared clonotypes did.

The sample comprised naive CD4+ T cells sorted from blood. This sample's subset: CD45RA+ positively selected. The receptor comes from a man between 18 and 35 years old in good health. The chain combines TRBV25-1 with TRBJ2-3; TRBD2 is a possible D gene (6 bases). The CDR3 coding sequence is TGTGCCAGCAGGGTTAGCGGTATCACAGATACGCAGTATTTT. It is translated as CASRVSGITDTQYF.